This T cell receptor beta chain was sequenced in a study of T-cell memory formation after mild COVID-19. This clonotype was seen a few times. TCRdb reprocessed the 5' RACE reads via MiXCR and lists one record per CDR3 protein. Seen here are some 210,000 distinct CDR3 sequences, roughly 18% observed once, and the top ten hold about 2.4%. The sequencing input was PBMCs or a T cell subset sorted from them (not recorded which). The receptor's source is an adult woman who had mild COVID-19 (a few samples of this study predate the infection). Cell type and time point are not known.

CDR3 nucleotide sequence: TGTGCCAGCAGTCCGTGGGAGACCCAGTACTTC. Amino acids: CASSPWETQYF. The J gene is TRBJ2-5, the V gene TRBV5-5, with no clear D. Germline lookup yields CDR1 SGHKS and CDR2 YYEKEE (reference sequence). The CDR3 has 11 amino acids. V was clipped by 5 bases and J by 5 bases, with 7 bases between them.